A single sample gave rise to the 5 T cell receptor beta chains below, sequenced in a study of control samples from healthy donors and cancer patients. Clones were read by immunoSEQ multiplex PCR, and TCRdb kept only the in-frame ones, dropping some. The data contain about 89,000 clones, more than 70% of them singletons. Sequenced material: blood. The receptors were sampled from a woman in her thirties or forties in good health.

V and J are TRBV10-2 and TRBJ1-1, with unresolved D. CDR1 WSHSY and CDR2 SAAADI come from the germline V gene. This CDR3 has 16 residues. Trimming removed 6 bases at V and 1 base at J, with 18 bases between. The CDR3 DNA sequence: TGCGCCAGCAGAGAAGGGTCCCGGCGGAAGAACACTGAAGCTTTCTTT. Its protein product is CASREGSRRKNTEAFF.

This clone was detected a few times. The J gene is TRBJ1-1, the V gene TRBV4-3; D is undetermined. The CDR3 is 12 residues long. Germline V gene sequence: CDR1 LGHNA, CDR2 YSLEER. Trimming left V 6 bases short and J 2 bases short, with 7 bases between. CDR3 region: CASRGYNTEAFF. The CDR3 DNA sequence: TGCGCCAGCAGGGGATATAACACTGAAGCTTTCTTT.

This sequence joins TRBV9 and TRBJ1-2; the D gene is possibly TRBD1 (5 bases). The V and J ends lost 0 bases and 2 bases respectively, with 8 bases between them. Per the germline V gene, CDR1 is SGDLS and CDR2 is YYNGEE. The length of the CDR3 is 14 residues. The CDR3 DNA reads TGTGCCAGCAGCGTAGGGGGCACAAACTATGGCTACACCTTC. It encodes CASSVGGTNYGYTF.

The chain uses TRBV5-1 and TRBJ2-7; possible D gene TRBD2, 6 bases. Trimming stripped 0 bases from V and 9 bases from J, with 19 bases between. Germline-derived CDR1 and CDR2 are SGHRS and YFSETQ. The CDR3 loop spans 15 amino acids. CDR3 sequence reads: CASSLAGRRENRQYF. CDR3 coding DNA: TGCGCCAGCAGCTTGGCAGGGAGGAGGGAAAACCGGCAGTACTTC.

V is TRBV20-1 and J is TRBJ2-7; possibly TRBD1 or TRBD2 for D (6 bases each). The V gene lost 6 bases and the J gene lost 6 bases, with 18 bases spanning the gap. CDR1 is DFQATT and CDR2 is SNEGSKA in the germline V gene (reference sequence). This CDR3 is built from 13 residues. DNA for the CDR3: TGCAGTGCCAGTACCCCCGGGGGCCGCGAGCAGTACTTC. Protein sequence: CSASTPGGREQYF.